The clone carrying this T cell receptor (beta chain) came up a few times. The V and J ends lost 3 bases and 3 bases respectively, with 9 bases between them. Per germline, CDR1 MNHEY and CDR2 SMNVEV (reference sequence). The CDR3 has 14 amino acids. Original processing notes: Nucleated cell number was recorded as an estimate derived from reference gene primer amplification. Produced via immunoSEQ multiplex PCR; TCRdb's table is partial and in-frame only. V and J calls plus clone size are reproduced from that table; the DNA served to infer D and trimming. Of 280,000 or so clones listed, around 89% are singletons. This entry is derived from a study of blood T cell repertoires in COVID-19.

This receptor was obtained from a woman in her twenties or thirties who had recovered from COVID-19. This sequence joins TRBV27 and TRBJ1-5; maybe TRBD1 (5 bases). The specimen was peripheral blood. As DNA, the CDR3 is TGTGCCAGCAGTTTTCAGGGAAACAATCAGCCCCAGCATTTT. Protein: CASSFQGNNQPQHF.